One and the same sample provided the 3 T cell receptor beta chains below, sequenced in a study of blood T cell repertoires in COVID-19. Measured with immunoSEQ multiplex PCR; TCRdb has only the in-frame clones, and not every one. The repertoire holds 200,000 to 250,000 clones, with 82% as singletons. Sequenced material: peripheral blood. These receptors all stem from a woman aged 70-85 years with COVID-19, enrolled during active disease.

This clone appeared a few times. V gene TRBV5-1 combines with J gene TRBJ2-5; TRBD2 matches at 15 bases. The CDR3 is 18 amino acids. V trimming: 0 bases; J trimming: 3 bases; junction bases outside the gene matches: 6. Germline V CDR1 and CDR2: SGHRS, YFSETQ. This chain's CDR3 is CASSLVGTSGRTKETQYF. CDR3 DNA: TGCGCCAGCAGCTTGGTGGGGACTAGCGGGAGGACTAAAGAGACCCAGTACTTC.

The J gene is TRBJ1-1, the V gene TRBV3-1 (or the pseudogene TRBV3-2), with D tentatively TRBD1 (6 bases). The V end lost 0 bases, the J end lost 4 bases, and 9 bases lay between the germline ends. The CDR3 runs 14 residues. Per germline, CDR1 LGHDT and CDR2 YNNKEL (reference sequence). CDR3 residues: CASSQDKGGTEAFF. The DNA for the CDR3 is TGTGCCAGCAGCCAAGATAAAGGGGGCACTGAAGCTTTCTTT.

This chain joins TRBV5-4 and TRBJ2-3; D possibly corresponds to TRBD1 (6 bases). CDR3 length: 14 amino acids. The V end was cut by 3 bases, the J end by 7 bases, with 15 bases between. Germline V lookup: CDR1 SGHNT, CDR2 YYREEE (reference sequence). In DNA, the CDR3 is TGTGCCAGCAGCTCAAAGGACAGCTCAAATACGCAGTATTTT. Amino acids: CASSSKDSSNTQYF.